These T cell receptor beta chains were read from a single sample in a study of CD8+ T cells in alopecia areata. Using immunoSEQ multiplex PCR, the repertoire was profiled, and TCRdb retains in-frame clones only, with some absent. The data contain over 90,000 clones, around three fifths of them singletons. Sequencing was performed on CD4+ T cells sorted from blood. These TCRs come from a human donor in good health. CDR3s include the opening cysteine and the closing phenylalanine or tryptophan. The D gene is left open where the match is weak. Expanded clones get a size class; other rows say once, few or many, or leave the size out.

j_call: TRBJ2-3; clone_size: .; v_call: TRBV7-2; d_call: .; cdr3_nt: TGTGCCAGCAGCTTAGACGGGCCGGCCTACCGGGGAGATACGCAGTATTTT; cdr3_aa: CASSLDGPAYRGDTQYF
j_call: TRBJ1-2; clone_size: .; v_call: TRBV7-9; d_call: .; cdr3_nt: TGTGCCAGCAGCCTAAGTCCCATGAGGGTCTATGGCTACACCTTC; cdr3_aa: CASSLSPMRVYGYTF
j_call: TRBJ1-1; clone_size: .; v_call: TRBV30; d_call: .; cdr3_nt: TGTGCCTGGAGTGTACCCCCGACAGCCGAAGCTTTCTTT; cdr3_aa: CAWSVPPTAEAFF
j_call: TRBJ2-2; clone_size: .; v_call: TRBV5-1; d_call: TRBD1; cdr3_nt: TGCGCCAGCAGGCCAGGACAGGACACCGGGGAGCTGTTTTTT; cdr3_aa: CASRPGQDTGELFF
j_call: TRBJ1-6; clone_size: .; v_call: TRBV10-2; d_call: TRBD1; cdr3_nt: TGCGCCAGCAGAGACAGGGGGGGGTATTCACCCCTCCACTTT; cdr3_aa: CASRDRGGYSPLHF
j_call: TRBJ2-5; clone_size: .; v_call: TRBV5-4; d_call: TRBD1; cdr3_nt: TGTGCCAGCAGCAACGGACAGGGGGCCCAAGAGACCCAGTACTTC; cdr3_aa: CASSNGQGAQETQYF
j_call: TRBJ2-1; clone_size: .; v_call: TRBV15; d_call: TRBD1; cdr3_nt: TGTGCCACCAGCAGCATTACAGGGGGGAGTAATAGGTTCTTC; cdr3_aa: CATSSITGGSNRFF
j_call: TRBJ2-7; clone_size: .; v_call: TRBV5-1; d_call: .; cdr3_nt: TGCGCCAGCAGCTTGGCTACAGGGGCGGGAGAGCAGTACTTC; cdr3_aa: CASSLATGAGEQYF
j_call: TRBJ2-5; clone_size: .; v_call: TRBV2; d_call: .; cdr3_nt: TGTGCCAGCAGTTCCGGGCTTCATTGGGGCGAGACCCAGTACTTC; cdr3_aa: CASSSGLHWGETQYF
j_call: TRBJ2-1; clone_size: few; v_call: TRBV29-1; d_call: TRBD2; cdr3_nt: TGCAGCTCCCTGAGCGGGGGGGGAGGCAATGAGCAGTTCTTC; cdr3_aa: CSSLSGGGGNEQFF
j_call: TRBJ2-7; clone_size: .; v_call: TRBV19; d_call: TRBD1; cdr3_nt: TGTGCCAGTAGTAACCCCGGGACAGGGGGCTACGAGCAGTACTTC; cdr3_aa: CASSNPGTGGYEQYF
j_call: TRBJ1-1; clone_size: few; v_call: TRBV5-1; d_call: .; cdr3_nt: TGCGCCAGCAGCTTTGGGGATGGGAACACTGAAGCTTTCTTT; cdr3_aa: CASSFGDGNTEAFF
j_call: TRBJ2-2; clone_size: .; v_call: TRBV15; d_call: .; cdr3_nt: TGTGCCACCAGCAGAGAGGAATTGAACACCGGGGAGCTGTTTTTT; cdr3_aa: CATSREELNTGELFF
j_call: TRBJ2-1; clone_size: .; v_call: TRBV2; d_call: TRBD1; cdr3_nt: TGTGCCAGCAGTGATGCAGGGGGCGAGGAGTTCTTC; cdr3_aa: CASSDAGGEEFF
j_call: TRBJ2-3; clone_size: .; v_call: TRBV29-1; d_call: .; cdr3_nt: TGCAGCGTTGGGATCCGGGCGGCGTCACATAAGCAGTATTTT; cdr3_aa: CSVGIRAASHKQYF
j_call: TRBJ1-2; clone_size: .; v_call: TRBV5-6; d_call: TRBD1; cdr3_nt: TGTGCCAGCAGCTTGAGGGACAGGATTCTCTACGGCTACACCTTC; cdr3_aa: CASSLRDRILYGYTF